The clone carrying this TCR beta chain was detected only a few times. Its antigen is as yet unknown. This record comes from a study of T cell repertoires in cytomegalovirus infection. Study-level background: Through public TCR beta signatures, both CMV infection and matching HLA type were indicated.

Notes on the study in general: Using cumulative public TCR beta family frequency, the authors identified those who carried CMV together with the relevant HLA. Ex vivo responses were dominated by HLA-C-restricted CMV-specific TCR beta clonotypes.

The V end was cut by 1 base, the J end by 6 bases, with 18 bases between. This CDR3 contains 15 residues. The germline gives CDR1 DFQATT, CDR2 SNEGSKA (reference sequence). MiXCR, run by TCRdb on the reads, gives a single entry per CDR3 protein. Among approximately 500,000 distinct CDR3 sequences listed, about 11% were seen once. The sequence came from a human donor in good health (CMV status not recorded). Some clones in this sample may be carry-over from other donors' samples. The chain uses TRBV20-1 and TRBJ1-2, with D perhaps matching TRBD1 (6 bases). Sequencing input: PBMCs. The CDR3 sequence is CSARVPATGAHGYTF. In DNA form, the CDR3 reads TGCAGTGCTAGAGTACCGGCCACGGGGGCCCATGGCTACACCTTC.